This T cell receptor beta chain originates from a study of T cell responses to AZD1222 COVID-19 vaccine. Findings and limits, study-wide: White British ancestry dominated among donors, who included more females, and clonal diversity was possibly underestimated. Recipients of two AZD1222 doses showed rising Spike-specific TCR breadth and depth.

Germline assignment: CDR1 GTSNPN and CDR2 SVGIG (reference sequence). Deletions cut 5 bases from V and 4 bases from J, with 14 bases between. CDR3 length: 13 amino acids. Comments on this clone: As yet, its antigen is unknown.

The method was immunoSEQ multiplex PCR; TCRdb's version includes in-frame clones alone and lacks a portion of them. The table has about 94,000 clones, roughly 85% seen once. Sequencing used peripheral blood, obtained 28 days after the second AZD1222 dose. This chain uses TRBV30 with TRBJ1-1; D is undetermined. The clonotype was recovered from an adult who received the AZD1222 COVID-19 vaccine. CDR3 sequence: CAWARDIGTEAFF. Here the CDR3 DNA reads TGTGCCTGGGCTAGAGACATCGGCACTGAAGCTTTCTTT.